The clone carrying this T cell receptor (beta chain) appeared once. This record belongs to a study of cytomegalovirus exposure and HLA in healthy donors. Researchers ran the PCR with 60 Vbeta and 13 Jbeta primers. Produced via immunoSEQ multiplex PCR; TCRdb's table is partial and in-frame only. This table has some 140,000 clones, approximately 62% appearing once. Material for sequencing was PBMCs. This TCR derives from a human donor in good health.

The CDR3 is CASSQVLAGGTGELFF. The CDR3 region has the DNA TGCGCCAGCAGCCAAGTACTAGCGGGGGGCACCGGGGAGCTGTTTTTT. V usage is TRBV4-3 and J usage is TRBJ2-2; 12 nucleotides match TRBD2. The CDR3 spans 16 residues. V gave up 1 base and J gave up 4 bases; unmatched junction bases: 1. The germline CDR1 and CDR2 sequences are LGHNA and YSLEER.